A single sample is the source of the 23 T cell receptor beta chains below, sequenced in a study of blood T cell repertoires in COVID-19. Clones were sequenced by immunoSEQ multiplex PCR, and TCRdb holds only the in-frame ones, with some missing. The sample carries hundreds of thousands of clones, roughly 87% recorded once. Sequencing was performed on PBMCs or T cells enriched from blood (not recorded which). The receptors derive from a woman in her twenties or thirties with acute COVID-19.

The chain carries TRBV28 and TRBJ1-2; D is undetermined. Germline V gene data show CDR1 as MDHEN and CDR2 as SYDVKM. CDR3 length equals 13 residues. The V and J ends lost 6 bases and 8 bases respectively, with 16 bases between them. CDR3 in DNA: TGTGCCAGCAGACCCCTTGAACAGATAGGCTACACCTTC. This translates into CASRPLEQIGYTF.

The CDR3: CASSLFLSGSYNEQFF. The CDR3 DNA reads as TGTGCCAGCAGTTTATTCCTATCGGGATCCTACAATGAGCAGTTCTTC. The rearrangement links TRBV28 to TRBJ2-1; TRBD2 might be the D (5 bases). This CDR3 has 16 amino acids. Germline V gene lookup returns CDR1 MDHEN and CDR2 SYDVKM. V was trimmed by 1 base and J by 1 base, leaving 11 bases between them.

The chain links TRBV7-8 to TRBJ1-4, with D possibly matching TRBD1 (5 bases). Germline CDR1 and CDR2: SGHVS and FQNEAQ. This CDR3 comprises 14 residues. Trimming took 2 bases from V and 7 from J, leaving 11 bases between them. CDR3 residues: CASSLQRGSEKLFF. DNA of the CDR3: TGTGCCAGCAGCTTACAAAGGGGTAGTGAAAAACTGTTTTTT.

Here the CDR3 reads CASSFSRGVAPLHF. CDR3 nucleotide sequence: TGTGCCAGCAGTTTCTCTCGCGGGGTAGCGCCCCTCCACTTT. The rearrangement joins TRBV28 to TRBJ1-6; D ambiguous. This CDR3 is 14 amino acids long. Germline V gene lookup returns CDR1 MDHEN and CDR2 SYDVKM. Trimming took off 3 bases at V and 13 bases at J, with 16 bases between the two ends.

This chain connects TRBV10-3 to TRBJ1-1; no reliable D call. V was trimmed by 7 bases and J by 8 bases, leaving 11 bases between them. The CDR3 has 11 residues. Germline CDR1 is ENHRY and CDR2 is SYGVKD. CDR3: CAITAGGEAFF. The CDR3 coding sequence is TGTGCCATCACGGCGGGAGGGGAAGCTTTCTTT.

The rearrangement links TRBV7-9 to TRBJ1-2; possible D gene TRBD1, 5 bases. Germline V gene sequence: CDR1 SEHNR, CDR2 FQNEAQ (reference sequence). There are 15 residues in the CDR3. Trimming cost V 8 bases and J 5 bases, with 21 bases left between them. The CDR3 region has the DNA TGTGCCAGCGGGCCCCCTGATCCAGGGTCGTATGGCTACACCTTC. It is translated as CASGPPDPGSYGYTF.

This chain uses TRBV4-1 with TRBJ1-1, with 7 positions matching TRBD1. Germline CDR1 and CDR2: MGHRA and YSYEKL. V gave up 5 bases and J gave up 6 bases; unmatched junction bases: 6. The CDR3 covers 13 residues. CDR3 in DNA: TGCGCCAGCAGCACAGGGGAAAAGGCTGAAGCTTTCTTT. Its protein product is CASSTGEKAEAFF.

V usage is TRBV3-1 (or the pseudogene TRBV3-2) and J usage is TRBJ1-2, with D perhaps TRBD1 (5 bases). The CDR3 sequence is 16 residues long. The V end lost 0 bases, the J end lost 5 bases, and 16 bases lay between the germline ends. Germline V gives CDR1 LGHDT, CDR2 YNNKEL (reference sequence). DNA for the CDR3: TGTGCCAGCAGCCAAGAAGGGGTCGCTTTGGGATATGGCTACACCTTC. Residues: CASSQEGVALGYGYTF.

The V and J genes are TRBV2 and TRBJ1-1; 8 bases line up with TRBD1. Germline CDR1 SNHLY, CDR2 FYNNEI. With 7 bases clipped from V and 11 bases from J, the junction kept 12 bases outside the gene matches. The CDR3 sequence is 13 residues long. The CDR3 reads CASTGQGRAMAFF. The CDR3 nucleotides read TGTGCCAGCACCGGACAGGGAAGGGCAATGGCTTTCTTT.

The chain combines TRBV19 with TRBJ2-1; possibly TRBD2 for D (6 bases). The CDR3 length is 14 residues. V lost 3 bases and J lost 8, with 14 bases in between. Germline CDR1 reads LNHDA; CDR2 reads SQIVND (reference sequence). This CDR3 reads CASSIHRAGHEQFF. The DNA for the CDR3 is TGTGCCAGTAGTATCCATCGGGCGGGACATGAGCAGTTCTTC.

This chain uses TRBV4-3 with TRBJ2-3, with TRBD2 as a possible D gene (5 bases). Germline V lookup: CDR1 LGHNA, CDR2 YSLEER. Trimming removed 0 bases at V and 1 base at J, with 8 bases between. This CDR3 spans 15 amino acids. The CDR3 is CASSQEWRGTDTQYF. DNA of the CDR3: TGCGCCAGCAGCCAAGAGTGGCGGGGCACAGATACGCAGTATTTT.

This clone was seen a few times. The rearrangement links TRBV2 to TRBJ2-3, with TRBD1 matching over 7 bases. J gave up 0 bases and V 6 bases, and 9 bases lay outside the gene matches. The CDR3 contains 16 residues. The germline V gene has CDR1 SNHLY and CDR2 FYNNEI. This CDR3 is CASRETTGTSTDTQYF. The CDR3 nucleotides are TGTGCCAGCAGAGAGACGACAGGGACCAGCACAGATACGCAGTATTTT.

CDR3 region: CASSYEAGYGYTF. The DNA for the CDR3 is TGTGCCAGCAGCTACGAGGCAGGGTATGGCTACACCTTC. The chain carries TRBV7-2 and TRBJ1-2, with a possible D match to TRBD1 (5 bases). Germline assignment: CDR1 SGHTA and CDR2 FQGNSA. The length of the CDR3 is 13 residues. V was shortened by 4 bases and J by 5 bases, with 11 bases between the two germline ends.

This clone was recorded a few times. The rearrangement uses TRBV2 and TRBJ2-3; 10 bases are a match to TRBD2. The V gene's germline CDR1 is SNHLY and CDR2 FYNNEI. The CDR3 is made up of 15 amino acids. V was clipped by 3 bases and J by 11 bases; unmatched bases: 11. This CDR3 reads CASSELAGGLAKQYF. The CDR3 nucleotides read TGTGCCAGCAGTGAGTTAGCGGGGGGCCTAGCGAAGCAGTATTTT.

The V gene is TRBV2, the J gene TRBJ2-3; 8 bases match TRBD1. CDR1 and CDR2 from the germline V gene are SNHLY and FYNNEI. This CDR3 region has 15 residues. V was pared by 6 bases and J by 4 bases, with 9 bases of the junction left unmatched. In DNA, the CDR3 is TGTGCCAGCAGGAGAGACAGGGGACGGGCAGATACGCAGTATTTT. Translation: CASRRDRGRADTQYF.

This clone was counted once. Here the CDR3 DNA reads TGTGCCAGCAGCTTCGGCAGGGGGACGAACGAGCAGTACTTC. It yields the protein CASSFGRGTNEQYF. The rearrangement joins TRBV11-2 to TRBJ2-7, with TRBD1 identical over 7 bases. Per germline, CDR1 SGHAT and CDR2 FQNNGV. Trimming at V came to 3 bases and at J to 5 bases, leaving 7 bases not matched to a gene. This CDR3 is built from 14 residues.

The V and J genes are TRBV2 and TRBJ2-7; a possible D gene is TRBD1 (6 bases). The CDR3 extends over 13 amino acids. Germline CDR1 is SNHLY and CDR2 is FYNNEI. Trimming left V 2 bases short and J 3 bases short, with 8 bases between. CDR3 amino acids: CASSETGIYEQYF. The DNA for the CDR3 is TGTGCCAGCAGTGAAACAGGGATCTACGAGCAGTACTTC.

This clone was counted between two and nine times. The chain links TRBV15 to TRBJ2-5; 12 bases match TRBD1. This CDR3 is 16 amino acids long. The V segment lost 5 bases and the J segment 4 bases; nucleotides outside the gene matches: 8. Germline V CDR1 and CDR2: LNHNV, YYDKDF (reference sequence). CDR3 coding DNA: TGTGCCACCAGCGGGACAGGGGGCGATAAGGGAGAGACCCAGTACTTC. Amino acid sequence: CATSGTGGDKGETQYF. Based on the CDR3 plus reference TRBV15 and TRBJ2-5, the full variable domain is DAMVIQNPRYQVTQFGKPVTLSCSQTLNHNVMYWYQQKSSQAPKLLFHYYDKDFNNEADTPDNFQSRRPNTSFCFLDIRSPGLGDTAMYLCATSGTGGDKGETQYFGPGTRLLVL.

This chain links TRBV5-1 with TRBJ2-2, with 8 nucleotides matching TRBD2. V lost 0 bases, J lost 7 bases, and 11 bases stayed unmatched. The CDR3 has 17 residues. The germline gives CDR1 SGHRS, CDR2 YFSETQ. The DNA for the CDR3 is TGCGCCAGCAGCTTGGCCCAGGCGGGAGGATTTGGCGGGGAGCTGTTTTTT. It is translated as CASSLAQAGGFGGELFF.

This chain links TRBV12-3 or TRBV12-4 with TRBJ1-2, with TRBD1 as a possible D gene (6 bases). Trimming took 3 bases from V and 4 from J, leaving 9 bases between them. This CDR3 contains 13 residues. CDR3 loop: CASSFDRIYGYTF. The CDR3 nucleotides are TGTGCCAGCAGTTTTGACAGGATCTATGGCTACACCTTC.

This chain joins TRBV5-1 and TRBJ1-3; D is ambiguous. Germline values: CDR1 SGHRS, CDR2 YFSETQ. The V and J ends lost 2 bases and 4 bases respectively, with 13 bases between them. The CDR3 contains 15 residues. The CDR3 region has the DNA TGCGCCAGCAGCTTTTCGGTTGGGCCCGGAAACACCATATATTTT. Its protein product is CASSFSVGPGNTIYF.

The chain joins TRBV2 to TRBJ2-3; 10 bases agree with TRBD2. This CDR3 has 15 amino acids. J gave up 3 bases and V 6 bases, and 6 bases lay outside the gene matches. Germline CDR1 SNHLY, CDR2 FYNNEI. This chain's CDR3 is CASRVAGGWTDTQYF. Written as DNA, the CDR3 is TGTGCCAGCAGGGTAGCGGGGGGATGGACAGATACGCAGTATTTT.

In this sample, this clone turned up a few times. The DNA for the CDR3 is TGTGCCACACGTTGGGGGGGTGGAAACACCATATATTTT. Its protein product is CATRWGGGNTIYF. The chain is built from TRBV28 and TRBJ1-3; tentative D call: TRBD1 (5 bases). Germline V lookup: CDR1 MDHEN, CDR2 SYDVKM. This CDR3 is 13 amino acids long. Trimming stripped 10 bases from V and 3 bases from J, with 13 bases between.